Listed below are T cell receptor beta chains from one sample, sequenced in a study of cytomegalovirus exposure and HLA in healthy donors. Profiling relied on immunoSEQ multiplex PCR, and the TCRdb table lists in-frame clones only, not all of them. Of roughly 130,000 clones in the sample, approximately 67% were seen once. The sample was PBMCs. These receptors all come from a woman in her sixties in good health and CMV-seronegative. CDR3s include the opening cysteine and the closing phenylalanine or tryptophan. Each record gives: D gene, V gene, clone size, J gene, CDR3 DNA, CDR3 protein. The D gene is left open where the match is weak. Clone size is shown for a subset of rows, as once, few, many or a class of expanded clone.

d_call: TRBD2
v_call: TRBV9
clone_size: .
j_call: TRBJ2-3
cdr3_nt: TGTGCCAGCAGCGCTGGGACTAGCGGGAAAGGGGCAGATACGCAGTATTTT
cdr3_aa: CASSAGTSGKGADTQYF

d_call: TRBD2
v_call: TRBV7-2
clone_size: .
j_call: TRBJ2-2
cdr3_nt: TGTGCCAGCAGCCCCGTGGGGCGGGAGGGGGGCGGGGAGCTGTTTTTT
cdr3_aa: CASSPVGREGGGELFF

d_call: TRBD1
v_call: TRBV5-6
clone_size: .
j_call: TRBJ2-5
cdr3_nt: TGTGCCAGCAGCTCCCCAGGGACAGGACAAGAGACCCAGTACTTC
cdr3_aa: CASSSPGTGQETQYF

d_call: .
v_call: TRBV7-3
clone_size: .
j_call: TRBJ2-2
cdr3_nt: TGTGCCAGCAGCCAGGGTCACAACACCGGGGAGCTGTTTTTT
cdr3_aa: CASSQGHNTGELFF

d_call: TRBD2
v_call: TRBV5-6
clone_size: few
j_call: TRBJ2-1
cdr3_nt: TGTGCCAGCAGCTCCCCGGGACTAGCGGGAGGGCCCCAAGATGAGCAGTTCTTC
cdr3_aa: CASSSPGLAGGPQDEQFF

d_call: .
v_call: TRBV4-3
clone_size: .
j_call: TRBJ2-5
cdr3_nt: TGCGCCAGCAGCCAAGGGGGCCAGGACTACGAGACCCAGTACTTC
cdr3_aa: CASSQGGQDYETQYF

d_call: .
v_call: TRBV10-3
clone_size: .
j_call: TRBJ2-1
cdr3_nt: TGTGCCATCAGTGAGTCTTTGGCGGGGACTTCCTCCTACAATGAGCAGTTCTTC
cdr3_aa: CAISESLAGTSSYNEQFF

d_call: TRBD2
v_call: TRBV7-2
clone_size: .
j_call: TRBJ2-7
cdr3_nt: TGTGCCAGCAGCTTGGACCATGGACTAGCGGGAGGGCCCTACGAGCAGTACTTC
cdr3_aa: CASSLDHGLAGGPYEQYF

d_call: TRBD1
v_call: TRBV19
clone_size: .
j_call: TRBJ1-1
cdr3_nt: TGTGCCAGTAGTAGGGAGATGGTGGGACAGGGATTCACTGAAGCTTTCTTT
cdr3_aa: CASSREMVGQGFTEAFF

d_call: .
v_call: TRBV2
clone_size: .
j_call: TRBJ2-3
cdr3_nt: TGTGCCAGCAGTGATGGGGGAGGTACGCAGTATTTT
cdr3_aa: CASSDGGGTQYF

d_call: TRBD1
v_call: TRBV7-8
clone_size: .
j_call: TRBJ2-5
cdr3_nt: TGTGCCAGCACCCCGCGGCCAGGGGGTGGTCAAGAGACCCAGTACTTC
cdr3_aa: CASTPRPGGGQETQYF

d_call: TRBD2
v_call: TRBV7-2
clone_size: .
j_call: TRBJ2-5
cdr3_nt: TGTGCCAGCAGCTTAGGCGGGAGGGATGAGGAGACCCAGTACTTC
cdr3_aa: CASSLGGRDEETQYF

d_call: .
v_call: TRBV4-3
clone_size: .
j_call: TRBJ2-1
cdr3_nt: TGCGCCAGCAGCCAAGGAAGCCGGGGGAATGAGCAGTTCTTC
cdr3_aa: CASSQGSRGNEQFF

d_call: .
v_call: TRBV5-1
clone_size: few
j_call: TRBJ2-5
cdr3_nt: TGCGCCAGCACTGAAGCAGGGCAAGAGACCCAGTACTTC
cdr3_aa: CASTEAGQETQYF

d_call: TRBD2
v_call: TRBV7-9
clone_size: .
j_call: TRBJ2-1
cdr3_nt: TGTTCCAGCAGCTTAGTGGGGACGGGGGGGGCCTACAATGAGCAGTTCTTC
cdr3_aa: CSSSLVGTGGAYNEQFF

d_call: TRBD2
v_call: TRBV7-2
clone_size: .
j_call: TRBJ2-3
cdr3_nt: TGTGCCAGCAGCTTAGTTGGGACTACTGAGGATACGCAGTATTTT
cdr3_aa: CASSLVGTTEDTQYF

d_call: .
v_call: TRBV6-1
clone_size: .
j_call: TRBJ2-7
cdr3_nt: TGTGCCAGCAGTACTCCGGGACAAACCTACGAGCAGTACTTC
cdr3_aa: CASSTPGQTYEQYF

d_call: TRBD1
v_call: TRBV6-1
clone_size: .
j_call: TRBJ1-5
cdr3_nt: TGTGCCAGCAGTCGGGACAGAAATCAGCCCCAGCATTTT
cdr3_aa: CASSRDRNQPQHF

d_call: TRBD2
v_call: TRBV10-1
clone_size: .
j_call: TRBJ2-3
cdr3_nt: TGCGCCAGCAGTGACCAATTAGTAGCGGGAGTTGGAGATACGCAGTATTTT
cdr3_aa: CASSDQLVAGVGDTQYF

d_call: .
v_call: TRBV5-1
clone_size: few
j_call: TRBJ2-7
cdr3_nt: TGCGCCAGCAGCTTGGATCTATACGAGCAGTACTTC
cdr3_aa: CASSLDLYEQYF

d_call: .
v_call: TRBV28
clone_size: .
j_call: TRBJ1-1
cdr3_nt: TGTGCCAGCAGTTTCCCGGGGGGCTTGAACACTGAAGCTTTCTTT
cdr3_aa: CASSFPGGLNTEAFF

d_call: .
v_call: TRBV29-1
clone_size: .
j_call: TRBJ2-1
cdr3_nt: TGCAGCGGCGAAGGACGCCCCGGGGATGAGCAGTTCTTC
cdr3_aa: CSGEGRPGDEQFF

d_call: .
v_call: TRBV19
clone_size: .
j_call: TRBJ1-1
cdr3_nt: TGTGCCAGTAGCGACAGGCGTGAAGCTTTCTTT
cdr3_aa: CASSDRREAFF

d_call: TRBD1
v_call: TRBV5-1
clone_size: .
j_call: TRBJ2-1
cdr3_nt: TGCGCCAGCAGCTTGGAGACAGGGAATACCTACAATGAGCAGTTCTTC
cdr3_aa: CASSLETGNTYNEQFF

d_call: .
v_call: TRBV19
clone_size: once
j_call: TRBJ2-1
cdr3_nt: TGTGCCAGTAGTTCCGATCGGCGGGATATCTCCTACAATGAGCAGTTCTTC
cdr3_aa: CASSSDRRDISYNEQFF

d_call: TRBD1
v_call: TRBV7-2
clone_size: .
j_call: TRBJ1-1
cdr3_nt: TGTGCCAGCAGCTTGTGGGGTCCAGGGGGCACTGAAGCTTTCTTT
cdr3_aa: CASSLWGPGGTEAFF

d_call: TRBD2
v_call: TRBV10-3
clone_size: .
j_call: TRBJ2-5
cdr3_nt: TGTGCCATCAGACCTAGCGGGGGGGCGGGGAAGACCCAGTACTTC
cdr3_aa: CAIRPSGGAGKTQYF

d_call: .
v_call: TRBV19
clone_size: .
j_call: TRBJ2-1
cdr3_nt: TGTGCCACCTCGGCGGCCCGGTTCAATGAGCAGTTCTTC
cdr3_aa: CATSAARFNEQFF

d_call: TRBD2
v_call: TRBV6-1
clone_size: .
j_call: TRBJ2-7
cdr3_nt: TGTGCCATAGGGCTAGCGGCATTCTACGAGCAGTACTTC
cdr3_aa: CAIGLAAFYEQYF

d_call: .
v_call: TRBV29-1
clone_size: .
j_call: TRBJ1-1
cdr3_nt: TGCAGCGTTGAAGGACAGCCGAACACTGAAGCTTTCTTT
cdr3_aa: CSVEGQPNTEAFF

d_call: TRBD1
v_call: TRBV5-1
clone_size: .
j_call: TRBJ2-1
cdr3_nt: TGCGCCAGCAGCCCAGGGGGCGTCCCCGGGGCCTACAATGAGCAGTTCTTC
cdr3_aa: CASSPGGVPGAYNEQFF

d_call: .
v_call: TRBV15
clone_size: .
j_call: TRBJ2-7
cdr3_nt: TGTGCCACCAGCAGAGATGGAGCCTACGAGCAGTACTTC
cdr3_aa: CATSRDGAYEQYF

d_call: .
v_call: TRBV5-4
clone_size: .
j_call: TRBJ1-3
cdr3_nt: TGTGCCAGCAAAATCGGGGGGAGCTCTGGAAACACCATATATTTT
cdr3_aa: CASKIGGSSGNTIYF

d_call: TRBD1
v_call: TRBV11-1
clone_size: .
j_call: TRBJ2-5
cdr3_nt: TGTGCCAGCAGCTTTGCAGACAGGGGGCAGCAAGAGACCCAGTACTTC
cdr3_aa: CASSFADRGQQETQYF

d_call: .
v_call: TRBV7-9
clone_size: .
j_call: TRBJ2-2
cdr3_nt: TGTGCCAGCAGCTTAGTAGACACCGGGGAGCTGTTTTTT
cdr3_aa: CASSLVDTGELFF

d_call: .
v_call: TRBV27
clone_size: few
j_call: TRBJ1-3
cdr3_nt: TGTGCCAGCAGTCCGTCGACAGGCTCTGGAAACACCATATATTTT
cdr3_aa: CASSPSTGSGNTIYF

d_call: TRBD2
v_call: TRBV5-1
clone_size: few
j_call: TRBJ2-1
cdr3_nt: TGCGCCAGCAGCTTAATTAGCGGGAGGGACGGTGAGCAGTTCTTC
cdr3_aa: CASSLISGRDGEQFF

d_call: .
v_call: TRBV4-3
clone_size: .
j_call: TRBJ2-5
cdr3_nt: TGCGCCAGCAGCCAAGGGGGGCGGCCGCAACAAGAGACCCAGTACTTC
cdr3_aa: CASSQGGRPQQETQYF

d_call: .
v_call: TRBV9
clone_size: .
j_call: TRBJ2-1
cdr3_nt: TGTGCCAGCAGCGTACTCGGGATAGCTAGGGATGAGCAGTTCTTC
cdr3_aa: CASSVLGIARDEQFF

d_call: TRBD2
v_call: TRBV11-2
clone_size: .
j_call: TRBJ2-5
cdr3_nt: TGTGCCAGCAGCTTAGAAAGACTAGCGGGGGAGACCCAGTACTTC
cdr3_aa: CASSLERLAGETQYF

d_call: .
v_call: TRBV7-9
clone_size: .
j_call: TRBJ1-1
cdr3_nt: TGTGCCAGCAGCTTAGGGTGGGGGGGCACTGAAGCTTTCTTT
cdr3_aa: CASSLGWGGTEAFF

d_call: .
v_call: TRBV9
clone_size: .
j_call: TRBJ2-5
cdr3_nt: TGTGCCAGCAGCGAGAATGGAGGAAGTACCCAGTACTTC
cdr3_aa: CASSENGGSTQYF

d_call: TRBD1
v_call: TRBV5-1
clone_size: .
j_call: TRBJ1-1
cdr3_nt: TGCGCCAGCAGCTGGGGACAGGGGGGTACTGAAGCTTTCTTT
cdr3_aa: CASSWGQGGTEAFF

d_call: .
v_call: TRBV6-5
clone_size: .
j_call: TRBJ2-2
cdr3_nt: TGTGCCAGCAGCGGACAGCTTAACACCGGGGAGCTGTTTTTT
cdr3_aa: CASSGQLNTGELFF

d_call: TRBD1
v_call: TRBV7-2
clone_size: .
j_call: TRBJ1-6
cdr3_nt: TGTGCCAGCAGCCCCCGGGGGGCAGGGGGCCTACGTGGGTCACCCCTCCACTTT
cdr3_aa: CASSPRGAGGLRGSPLHF

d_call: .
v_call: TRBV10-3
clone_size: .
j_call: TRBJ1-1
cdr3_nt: TGTGCCATCAGTGACTGTACATCGAACACTGAAGCTTTCTTT
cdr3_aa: CAISDCTSNTEAFF

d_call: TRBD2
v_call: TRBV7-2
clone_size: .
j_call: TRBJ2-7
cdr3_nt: TGTGCCAGCAGCCCTACCCGAGCGGGAGCCAACTACGAGCAGTACTTC
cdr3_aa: CASSPTRAGANYEQYF

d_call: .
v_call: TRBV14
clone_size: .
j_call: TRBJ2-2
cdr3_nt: TGTGCCAGCAGCCCCCAGCGAGGGCTCGGCGGGGAGCTGTTTTTT
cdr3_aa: CASSPQRGLGGELFF

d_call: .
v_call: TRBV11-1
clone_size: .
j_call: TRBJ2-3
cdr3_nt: TGTGCCAGCAGCTCCAGACAGGTTAGCACAGATACGCAGTATTTT
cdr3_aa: CASSSRQVSTDTQYF

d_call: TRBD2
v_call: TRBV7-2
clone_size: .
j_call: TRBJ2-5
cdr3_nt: TGTGCCAGCAGCGAAACTAGCGGGGGGGCAGGGGAGACCCAGTACTTC
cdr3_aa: CASSETSGGAGETQYF

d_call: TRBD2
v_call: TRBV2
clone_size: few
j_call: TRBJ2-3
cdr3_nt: TGTGCCAGCACGGGGGCCGGCCAGCGGGGGTTGAGCACAGATACGCAGTATTTT
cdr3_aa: CASTGAGQRGLSTDTQYF

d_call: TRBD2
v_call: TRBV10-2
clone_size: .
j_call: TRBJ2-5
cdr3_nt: TGCGCCAGCAGTGGGACTAGCGGATATAAAGAAACCCAGTACTTC
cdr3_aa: CASSGTSGYKETQYF

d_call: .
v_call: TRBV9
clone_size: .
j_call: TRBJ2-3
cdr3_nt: TGTGCCAGCACGCGTGGGGCCACAGATACGCAGTATTTT
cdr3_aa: CASTRGATDTQYF